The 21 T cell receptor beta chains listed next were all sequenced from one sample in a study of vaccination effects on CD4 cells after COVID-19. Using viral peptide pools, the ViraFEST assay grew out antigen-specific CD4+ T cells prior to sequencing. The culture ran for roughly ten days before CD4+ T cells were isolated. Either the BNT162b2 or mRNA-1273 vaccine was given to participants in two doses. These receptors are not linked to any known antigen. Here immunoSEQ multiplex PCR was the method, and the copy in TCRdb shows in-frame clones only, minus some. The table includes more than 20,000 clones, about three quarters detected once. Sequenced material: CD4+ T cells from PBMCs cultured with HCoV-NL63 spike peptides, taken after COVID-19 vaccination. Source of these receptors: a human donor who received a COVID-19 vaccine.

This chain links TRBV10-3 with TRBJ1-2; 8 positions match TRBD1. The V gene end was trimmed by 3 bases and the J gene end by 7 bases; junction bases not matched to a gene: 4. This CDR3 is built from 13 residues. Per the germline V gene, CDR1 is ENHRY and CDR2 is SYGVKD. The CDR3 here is CAISDRQGAGYTF. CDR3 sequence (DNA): TGTGCCATCAGTGATAGGCAGGGGGCTGGCTACACCTTC.

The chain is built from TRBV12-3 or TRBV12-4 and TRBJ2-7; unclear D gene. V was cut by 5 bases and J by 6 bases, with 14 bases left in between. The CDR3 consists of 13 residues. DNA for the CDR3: TGTGCCAGCAGTCCGTTACTGACATCCGAGCAGTACTTC. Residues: CASSPLLTSEQYF.

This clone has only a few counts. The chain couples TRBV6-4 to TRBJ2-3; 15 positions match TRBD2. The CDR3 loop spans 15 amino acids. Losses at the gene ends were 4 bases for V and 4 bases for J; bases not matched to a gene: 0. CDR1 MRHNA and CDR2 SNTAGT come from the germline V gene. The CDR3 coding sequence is TGTGCCAGCAGTGGGACTAGCGGGGGGGCAGATACGCAGTATTTT. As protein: CASSGTSGGADTQYF.

In DNA, the CDR3 is TGCGCCAGCAGCCAGACCCGGGGGGAAAAACTGTTTTTT. Translation: CASSQTRGEKLFF. The chain links TRBV4-1 to TRBJ1-4, with a weak D call TRBD1 (5 bases). The CDR3 extends over 13 amino acids. The V gene lost 3 bases and the J gene lost 8 bases, with 10 bases spanning the gap. Germline V gives CDR1 MGHRA, CDR2 YSYEKL.

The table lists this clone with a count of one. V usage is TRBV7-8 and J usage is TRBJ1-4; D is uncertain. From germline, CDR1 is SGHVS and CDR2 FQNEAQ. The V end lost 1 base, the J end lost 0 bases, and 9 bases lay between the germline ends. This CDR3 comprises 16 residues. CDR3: CASSLGLTPTNEKLFF. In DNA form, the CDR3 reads TGTGCCAGCAGCTTAGGGCTGACCCCAACTAATGAAAAACTGTTTTTT.

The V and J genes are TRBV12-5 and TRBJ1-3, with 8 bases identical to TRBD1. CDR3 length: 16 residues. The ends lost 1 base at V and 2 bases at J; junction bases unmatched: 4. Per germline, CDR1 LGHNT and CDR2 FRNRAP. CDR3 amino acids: CASGLGQGAAGNTIYF. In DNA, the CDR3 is TGTGCTAGTGGTTTGGGCCAGGGGGCGGCTGGAAACACCATATATTTT.

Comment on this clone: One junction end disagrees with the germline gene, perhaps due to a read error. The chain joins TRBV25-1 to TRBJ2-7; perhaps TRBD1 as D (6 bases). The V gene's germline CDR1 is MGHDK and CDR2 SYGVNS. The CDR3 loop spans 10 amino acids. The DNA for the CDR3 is TGTGCCAGCAGTGTAGGGGGTTGTGGATTC. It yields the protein CASSVGGCGF.

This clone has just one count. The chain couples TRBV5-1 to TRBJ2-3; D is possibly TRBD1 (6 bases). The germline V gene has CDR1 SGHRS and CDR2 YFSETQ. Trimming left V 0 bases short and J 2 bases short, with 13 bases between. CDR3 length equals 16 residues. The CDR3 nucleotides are TGCGCCAGCAGCTTGGGCGGACAGATATACACAGATACGCAGTATTTT. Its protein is CASSLGGQIYTDTQYF.

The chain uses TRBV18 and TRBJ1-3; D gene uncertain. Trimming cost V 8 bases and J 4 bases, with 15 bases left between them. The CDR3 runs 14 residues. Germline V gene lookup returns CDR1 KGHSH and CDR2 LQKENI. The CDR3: CASRDMPGGNTIYF. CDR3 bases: TGTGCCAGCCGCGACATGCCGGGGGGAAACACCATATATTTT.

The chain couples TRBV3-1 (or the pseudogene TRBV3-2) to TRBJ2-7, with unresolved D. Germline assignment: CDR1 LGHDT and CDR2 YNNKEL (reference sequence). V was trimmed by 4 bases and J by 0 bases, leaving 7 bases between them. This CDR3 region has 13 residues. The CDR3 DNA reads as TGTGCCAGCAGCCGGGCGCCCTCCTACGAGCAGTACTTC. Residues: CASSRAPSYEQYF.

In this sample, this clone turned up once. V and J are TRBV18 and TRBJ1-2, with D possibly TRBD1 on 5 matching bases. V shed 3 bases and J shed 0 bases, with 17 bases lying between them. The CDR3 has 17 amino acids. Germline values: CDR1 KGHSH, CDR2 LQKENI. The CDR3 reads CASSPLTGKRTNYGYTF. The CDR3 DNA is TGTGCCAGCTCACCTTTAACAGGCAAGAGAACTAACTATGGCTACACCTTC. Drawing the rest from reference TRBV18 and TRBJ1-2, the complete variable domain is NAGVMQNPRHLVRRRGQEARLRCSPMKGHSHVYWYRQLPEEGLKFMVYLQKENIIDESGMPKERFSAEFPKEGPSILRIQQVVRGDSAAYFCASSPLTGKRTNYGYTFGSGTRLTVV.

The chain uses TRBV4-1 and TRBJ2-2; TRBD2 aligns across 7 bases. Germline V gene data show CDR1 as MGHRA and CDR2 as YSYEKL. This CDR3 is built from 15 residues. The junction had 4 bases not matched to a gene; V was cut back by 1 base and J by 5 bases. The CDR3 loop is CASSQAGGWTGELFF. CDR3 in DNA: TGCGCCAGCAGCCAAGCGGGAGGTTGGACCGGGGAGCTGTTTTTT.

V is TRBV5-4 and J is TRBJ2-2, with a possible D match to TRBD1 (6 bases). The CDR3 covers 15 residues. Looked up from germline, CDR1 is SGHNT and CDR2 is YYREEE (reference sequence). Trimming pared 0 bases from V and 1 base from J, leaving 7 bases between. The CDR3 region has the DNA TGTGCCAGCAGCTTGGGCAGGGGGAACACCGGGGAGCTGTTTTTT. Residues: CASSLGRGNTGELFF.

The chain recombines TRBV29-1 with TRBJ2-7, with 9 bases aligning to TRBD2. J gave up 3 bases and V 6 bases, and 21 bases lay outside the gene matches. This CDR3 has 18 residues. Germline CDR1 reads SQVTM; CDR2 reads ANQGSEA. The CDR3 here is CSVRTGTSYSVGGYEQYF. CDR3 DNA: TGCAGCGTGAGGACGGGGACTAGCTACTCCGTCGGCGGCTACGAGCAGTACTTC.

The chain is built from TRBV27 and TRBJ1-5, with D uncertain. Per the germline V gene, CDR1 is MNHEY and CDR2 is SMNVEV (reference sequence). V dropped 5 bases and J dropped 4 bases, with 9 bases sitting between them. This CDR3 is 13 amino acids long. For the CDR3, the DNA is TGTGCCAGCAGTCACAGTGGGAATCAGCCCCAGCATTTT. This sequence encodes CASSHSGNQPQHF.

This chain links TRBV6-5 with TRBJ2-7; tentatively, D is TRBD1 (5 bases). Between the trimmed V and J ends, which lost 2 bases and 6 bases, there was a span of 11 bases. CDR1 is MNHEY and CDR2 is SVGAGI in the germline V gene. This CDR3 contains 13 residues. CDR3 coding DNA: TGTGCCAGCAGTTACGGTCCTAGGGGCGAGCAGTACTTC. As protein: CASSYGPRGEQYF.

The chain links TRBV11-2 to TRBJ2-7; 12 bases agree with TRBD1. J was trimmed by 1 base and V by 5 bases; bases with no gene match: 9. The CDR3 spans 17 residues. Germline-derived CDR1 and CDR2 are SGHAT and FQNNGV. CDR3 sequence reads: CASSLTPGQGASYEQYF. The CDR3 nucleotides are TGTGCCAGCAGCCTCACCCCGGGACAGGGGGCTTCCTACGAGCAGTACTTC.

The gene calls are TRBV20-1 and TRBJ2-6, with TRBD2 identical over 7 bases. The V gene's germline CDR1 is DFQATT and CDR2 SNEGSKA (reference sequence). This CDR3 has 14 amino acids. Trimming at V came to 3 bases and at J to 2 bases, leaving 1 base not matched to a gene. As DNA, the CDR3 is TGCAGTGCTAGTGGGAGGGCTGGGGCCAACGTCCTGACTTTC. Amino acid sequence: CSASGRAGANVLTF.

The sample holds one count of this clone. Written as DNA, the CDR3 is TGTGCCAGCTCACCAACTGGGAGGCAGGCTGGCTACACCTTC. Its translation: CASSPTGRQAGYTF. The chain carries TRBV18 and TRBJ1-2; D remains unclear. Trimming left V 2 bases short and J 7 bases short, with 14 bases between. The CDR3 covers 14 residues. Germline V gives CDR1 KGHSH, CDR2 LQKENI.

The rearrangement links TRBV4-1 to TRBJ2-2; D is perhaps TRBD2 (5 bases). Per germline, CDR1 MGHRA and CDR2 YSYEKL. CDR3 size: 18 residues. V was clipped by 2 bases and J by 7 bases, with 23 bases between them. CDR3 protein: CASSQTPGVRARGGELFF. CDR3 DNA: TGCGCCAGCAGCCAAACGCCCGGGGTAAGGGCCAGAGGCGGGGAGCTGTTTTTT.

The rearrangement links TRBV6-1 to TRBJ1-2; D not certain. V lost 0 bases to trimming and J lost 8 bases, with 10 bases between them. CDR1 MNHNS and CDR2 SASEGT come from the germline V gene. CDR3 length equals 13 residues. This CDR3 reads CASSEAGSRGYTF. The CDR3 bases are TGTGCCAGCAGTGAAGCAGGCAGTCGCGGCTACACCTTC.